The clone carrying this T cell receptor (beta chain) was counted ten times or more. This specimen belongs to a study of T-cell reconstitution after alpha-beta-depleted transplantation in children. V lost 5 bases and J lost 3, with 10 bases in between. The CDR3 contains 13 residues. A library of TCRbeta sequences, prepared with unique molecular identifiers, was generated. TCRdb fed the PCR reads into MiXCR, producing one record per CDR3 protein. This repertoire shows 130,000 to 150,000 distinct CDR3 sequences, 8% to 10% found once; its top ten account for approximately 18%. The chain is built from TRBV12-3 or TRBV12-4 and TRBJ1-2; D call uncertain. This receptor was taken from a female patient under 10 years old who had a stem cell transplant for congenital amegakaryocytic thrombocytopenia, so the T cells may come from the graft donor. The sample here was PBMCs, mostly from graft donor cells, taken 180 days after TCRalphabeta/CD19-depleted stem cell transplant. CDR3 nucleotides: TGTGCCAGCAGTGGGGTCCTGTACTATGGCTACACCTTC. Its translation is CASSGVLYYGYTF.